The 7 T cell receptor beta chains below all came from one sample that was sequenced in a study of CD8+ T cells in alopecia areata (dated by TCRdb to 2016 to 2018). The time point label on this specimen signifies: mouse skin 6 weeks after grafting, around onset of hair loss. The library was prepared using the immunoSEQ multiplex PCR assay. RNA was extracted from all samples and reverse transcribed into cDNA, which served as template for TCR sequencing. Imported from immuneACCESS, the table was reduced by TCRdb to in-frame sequences with V and J called. These copies leave out some clones; in studies compared against another copy, an unresolved V gene accounts for under half, and the cause of the remainder is not known. This sample is represented by some 2,000 clones, with no singletons among them. Roughly 28% of the sample rests with the top ten. Sequenced here: skin, sampled at week 6. The receptor set was obtained from a C3H/HeJ mouse with alopecia areata. Mice of this strain carry the MHC haplotype H2-k.

This clone has just a few counts. The gene names given are mouse names. The missing CDR3 end, 4 residues past where the read stops, is filled in from the germline J gene. The chain carries TRBV13-2 and TRBJ2-1, with D tentatively TRBD1 (6 bases). With 3 bases removed from V and 0 bases from J, the gap between germline ends came to 10 bases. CDR3 size: 15 residues. Per germline, CDR1 NNHNN and CDR2 SYGAGS (reference sequence). CDR3 sequence reads: CASGGRDNNYAEQFF. CDR3 bases read: TGTGCCAGCGGTGGCCGGGACAATAACTATGCT.

By share of the sample, this clone is medium-sized. Mouse gene names and germline throughout. The read is 4 residues too short to cover the CDR3 end, so that end is filled in from the germline J gene. The rearrangement links TRBV16 to TRBJ2-3; the D gene is possibly TRBD2 (6 bases). Trimming stripped 0 bases from V and 0 bases from J, with 10 bases between. Germline-derived CDR1 and CDR2 are SGHSA and FRNQAP. This CDR3 is built from 16 residues. The DNA read from the CDR3 is TGTGCAAGCAGCTTAGAACTGGGCCCTAGTGCAGAA. The encoded protein is CASSLELGPSAE. Given in full, the CDR3 is CASSLELGPSAETLYF.

This clone was counted many times. Gene and germline names: mouse. Coverage ceases 4 residues before the CDR3 finishes, and the germline J gene fills in the end. The chain uses TRBV19 and TRBJ1-1, with TRBD1 identical over 7 bases. The germline CDR1 and CDR2 sequences are FNHDT and SITEND (reference sequence). The ends lost 7 bases at V and 0 bases at J; junction bases unmatched: 6. The CDR3 has 14 residues. The CDR3 loop reads CASGPDRANTEVFF. Partial CDR3 DNA: TGTGCCAGCGGCCCCGACAGGGCAAACACA.

Sample share makes this clone medium-sized. Gene names follow the mouse nomenclature. The read finishes 4 residues shy of the CDR3 end, and the germline J gene is used to complete it. The gene calls are TRBV17 and TRBJ2-1; tentatively, D is TRBD2 (7 bases). Germline V gives CDR1 MNHDT, CDR2 YYDKIL. Trimming took 1 base from V and 4 from J, leaving 11 bases between them. The CDR3 length is 15 residues. CDR3 DNA, as far as it was read: TGTGCTAGCAGTAGAGGGCTGGGGGCGTATGCT. Its translation is CASSRGLGAYA. The complete CDR3 protein is CASSRGLGAYAEQFF.

This clone was recorded at least ten times. Gene and germline names: mouse. CDR3 in amino acids: CASSMSGGTSAETLYF. Incomplete CDR3 DNA: TGTGCCAGCAGTATGTCTGGGGGGACTAGTGCAGAA. V gene TRBV19 combines with J gene TRBJ2-3; 8 positions match TRBD2. With the read ending 4 residues before the CDR3 end, the germline J gene is used to fill in that end. Germline loops: CDR1 FNHDT, CDR2 SITEND (reference sequence). With 2 bases clipped from V and 0 bases from J, the junction kept 5 bases outside the gene matches. The CDR3 is made up of 16 amino acids.

This clone turned up a few times. These gene names are mouse names. The read ends 4 residues shy of where the CDR3 ends; the end is completed using the germline J gene. The gene calls are TRBV5 and TRBJ2-5, with TRBD2 as a possible D gene (6 bases). The germline V and J ends were trimmed by 0 bases and 2 bases, with 9 bases remaining between them. This CDR3 is 15 amino acids long. Germline loops: CDR1 LGHNA, CDR2 YNLKQL (reference sequence). The CDR3: CASSQDGGSQDTQYF. The part of the CDR3 DNA that was read is TGTGCCAGCAGCCAAGATGGGGGATCCCAAGAC.

This clone was counted at least ten times. Gene labels here are mouse ones. The read falls 4 residues short of the CDR3 end, and the missing part is taken from the germline J gene. The chain is built from TRBV19 and TRBJ2-1; 7 positions agree with TRBD2. CDR1 is FNHDT, CDR2 SITEND, per germline (reference sequence). With 2 bases clipped from V and 1 base from J, the junction kept 3 bases outside the gene matches. There are 15 residues in the CDR3. The CDR3 DNA, read in part, is TGTGCCAGCAGTATGAACTGGGGAAACTATGCT. It is translated as CASSMNWGNYA. Given in full, the CDR3 is CASSMNWGNYAEQFF. Supplemented by reference TRBV19 and TRBJ2-1, the full variable domain reads GGIITQTPKFLIGQEGQKLTLKCQQNFNHDTMYWYRQDSGKGLRLIYYSITENDLQKGDLSEGYDASREKKSSFSLTVTSAQKNEMAVFLCASSMNWGNYAEQFFGPGTRLTVL.